The clone carrying this T cell receptor (beta chain) was observed many times. Its cognate antigen is unknown. This sample is part of a study of metastatic and nonmetastatic thyroid tumors. Study in general: Comparative analysis of repertoires was undertaken across blood and tumor or nodule tissue obtained from malignant and benign thyroid patients.

The CDR3 is 15 amino acids. Trimming took off 7 bases at V and 2 bases at J, with 17 bases between the two ends. The germline gives CDR1 SGHAT, CDR2 FQNNGV. Source study methods: Clinicopathological groups supplied CDR3 differences that were used to build a distant-metastasis classifier for papillary thyroid cancer. Via MiXCR, TCRdb re-called the PCR reads. These V and J calls rely on TCRdb rather than the paper's analysis. This sample carries around 8,000 clones, 28% of them seen once, and the ten largest clones take roughly 41%. Study results and caveats: When malignant thyroid tumors were compared with benign nodules, TCR beta diversity was reportedly significantly higher in the malignant tumors. This held in both blood and tumor samples.

Until they underwent thyroid surgery, no patient had received any treatment. The specimen sequenced was tumor tissue. This chain uses TRBV11-2 with TRBJ1-1; unclear D gene. The sequence derives from a male donor with papillary thyroid cancer or a benign thyroid nodule (not recorded which). Some clones in this sample may be carry-over from other donors' samples. The DNA for the CDR3 is TGTGCCAGCACCAATCTTATGGCGGTAAACACTGAAGCTTTCTTT. Amino acids: CASTNLMAVNTEAFF.